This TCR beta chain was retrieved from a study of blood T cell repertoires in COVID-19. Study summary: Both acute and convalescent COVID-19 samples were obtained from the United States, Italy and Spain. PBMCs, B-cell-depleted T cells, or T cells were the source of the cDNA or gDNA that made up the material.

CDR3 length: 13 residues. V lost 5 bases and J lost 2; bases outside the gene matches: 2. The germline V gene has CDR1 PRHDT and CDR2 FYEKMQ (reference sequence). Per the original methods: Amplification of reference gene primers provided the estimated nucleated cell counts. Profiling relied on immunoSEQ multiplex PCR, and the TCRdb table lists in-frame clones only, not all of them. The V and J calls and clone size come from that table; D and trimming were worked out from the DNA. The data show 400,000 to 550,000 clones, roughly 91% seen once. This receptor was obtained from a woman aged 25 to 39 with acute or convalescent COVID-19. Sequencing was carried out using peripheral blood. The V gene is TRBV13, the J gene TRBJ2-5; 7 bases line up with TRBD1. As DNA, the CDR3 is TGTGCCAGCAGCCCGGACAGGCAAGAGACCCAGTACTTC. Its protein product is CASSPDRQETQYF.